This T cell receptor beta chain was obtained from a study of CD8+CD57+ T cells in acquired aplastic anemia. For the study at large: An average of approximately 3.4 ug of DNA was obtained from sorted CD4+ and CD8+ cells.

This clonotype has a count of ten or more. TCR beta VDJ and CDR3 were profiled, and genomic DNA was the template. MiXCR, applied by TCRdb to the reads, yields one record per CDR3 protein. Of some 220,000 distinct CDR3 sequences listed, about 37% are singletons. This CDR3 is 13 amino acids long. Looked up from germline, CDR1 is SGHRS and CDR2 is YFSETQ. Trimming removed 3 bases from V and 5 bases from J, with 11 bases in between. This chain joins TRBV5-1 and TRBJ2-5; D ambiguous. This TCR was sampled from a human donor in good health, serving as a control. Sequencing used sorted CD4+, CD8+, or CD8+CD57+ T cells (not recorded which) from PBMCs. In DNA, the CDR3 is TGCGCCAGCAGCTCCTACTTGGGGGAGACCCAGTACTTC. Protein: CASSSYLGETQYF.